This T cell receptor (beta chain) was profiled in a study of vaccination effects on CD4 cells after COVID-19. Study-wide context: All participants had two doses of either the BNT162b2 or mRNA-1273 vaccine.

The table came from immunoSEQ multiplex PCR; TCRdb's copy has only in-frame clones and leaves some out. The profile shows tens of thousands of clones, about 65% of them singletons. This clone appeared a single time. Its antigen remains unknown. Germline V CDR1 and CDR2: MNHEY, SVGAGI. V lost 0 bases and J 5 bases, leaving 7 bases between the germline ends. The CDR3 length is 13 residues. Cells that had been cultured for 10 days were the source of isolated CD4+ T cells. Both day 3 and day 7 saw half the medium replaced with IL-2 medium. This material consisted of CD4+ T cells from PBMCs cultured without peptide, taken before COVID-19 vaccination. This receptor was identified in a human donor who received a COVID-19 vaccine. The chain uses TRBV6-5 and TRBJ1-2, with D uncertain. CDR3 coding DNA: TGTGCCAGCAGTTACTCGGGTTGGTATGGCTACACCTTC. Amino acids: CASSYSGWYGYTF.